This T cell receptor beta chain is from a study of read filtering for tumor transcriptome and immune sequencing (dated by TCRdb to the early 2020s). Broadly, across the study: The cohort consisted of some 17 male and approximately 15 female patients, with a mean age of around 66 years and an age range of roughly 45 to 80. Under revised international staging, about 8 patients fell into R-ISS I, some 15 into R-ISS II and 6 or 7 into R-ISS III. After DNase treatment, whole-transcriptome libraries were prepared with the TruSeq RNA Access Library Prep Kit. Per sample, about 3.5 to 11 million TCR-region mapped reads were obtained with IR-seq, compared with only 85 to 1273 with RNA-seq. TCR repertoires obtained by targeted immune repertoire sequencing and by bulk whole-transcriptome sequencing performed on the same bone marrow samples were compared. As a main aim, a read-filtering strategy for immune repertoire data was addressed, with the specific question being whether clonotypes supported by a single read should be removed.

Every patient had bone marrow sampled at the time of active disease. Ficoll-Hypaque density gradient centrifugation was used to isolate the bone marrow mononuclear cells. To remove myeloma plasma cells, the cells were labeled with CD138 magnetic microbeads on a MACS separator, and CD138-negative cells were then collected by negative selection. Flow cytometry on an Attune NxT with CD138 antibodies was used to check the purity of the isolated cells. TRIzol reagent was used to extract total RNA, and a NanoDrop spectrophotometer was used to quantify the extracted RNA. For each patient, the CD138-negative bone marrow sample underwent paired RNA-seq and IR-seq. What the authors observed across the whole study: Removing single-read clonotypes increased the correlation between IR-seq and RNA-seq shared clonotype proportions. The sorted CD138-negative fraction was a mixed bone marrow immune population, not purified T cells. In IR-seq, single-read clonotypes were roughly 82% of clonotypes but 3% to 4% of total reads; in RNA-seq they were over 65% of clonotypes and 35% to 55% of reads. Compared with RNA-seq, IR-seq captured clonotypes at much higher depth and more reliably, and a smaller IR-seq throughput was enough to identify most shared clonotypes.

V trim: 3 bases; J trim: 2 bases; unmatched bases: 5. Sequences SGHTA (CDR1) and FQGNSA (CDR2) are obtained from the germline V gene. The CDR3 holds 17 amino acids from the cysteine to the phenylalanine. The only DNA kept is the CDR3, 51 bases in frame from the first base. Starting from 350 to 500 ng RNA, TCR libraries were constructed with the Immunoverse kit using molecular barcoded adaptors that cover the alpha/delta and beta/gamma chains. TCR library preparation used the same RNA that was used for transcriptome sequencing. Sequencing of the TCR libraries was done on an Illumina HiSeq 4000 with 2 x 150 cycles. In the paper's pipeline: MiXCR aligned TCR reads to human V, D, J and C references and assembled the aligned reads into CDR3 clonotypes, with quality filtering and error correction included. The tcR package in R was used for analysis of clonotype counts and gene usage diversity. For inspection of raw mapping reads, RNA-seq reads were mapped by STAR aligner version 2.5.3a onto GRCh37 of the human genome. To test how sequencing depth affected the clonotypes detected, IR-seq fastq files were randomly downsampled with Seqtk 1.3. Through fastp at Q25 and MiXCR, TCRdb rebuilt clones from the public reads, retaining in-frame beta chains. Every entry covers one CDR3 protein and lists the most common genes and DNA from its rows. The V and J calls reflect TCRdb's pipeline rather than the authors' work. The sample yields tens of thousands of distinct CDR3 sequences; 20% to 25% were counted once. The ten largest clonotypes hold approximately 10% of the sample.

At least ten counts were recorded for this clonotype. Its antigen remains unidentified. No base quality values were provided; no much bigger clone lies one nucleotide off. The sequence derives from a donor aged 40 or over with multiple myeloma. Here the chain combines TRBV7-2 and TRBJ2-1; the junction holds 12 bases that match TRBD2. The sequenced sample consisted of a population of CD138-negative cells sorted from bone marrow. The cell subset or site label here, explained by the study, means: bone marrow mononuclear cells depleted of CD138+ plasma/myeloma cells by negative magnetic selection. The DNA sequence is as follows: TGTGCCAGCAGCTTCGTTTCTAGCGGGGGGGCCTACAATGAGCAGTTCTTC. Translated, this is CASSFVSSGGAYNEQFF.